Presented here are 26 T cell receptor beta chains from one specimen sequenced in a study of Siglec-9 on CD8 T cells in melanoma. Sequenced by immunoSEQ multiplex PCR; TCRdb stores in-frame clones only, minus some. In the table there are tens of thousands of clones, more than 80% of which are singletons. Sample: Siglec-9- CD8+ T cells sorted from blood. Receptors originate from a human donor in good health.

The CDR3 region is CASREVGTSTLETQYF. CDR3 coding DNA: TGTGCCAGCCGGGAAGTGGGGACTAGCACCCTGGAGACCCAGTACTTC. The chain is built from TRBV28 and TRBJ2-5; 9 nucleotides align to TRBD2. This CDR3 comprises 16 residues. V gave up 8 bases and J gave up 5 bases; unmatched junction bases: 15. Per the germline V gene, CDR1 is MDHEN and CDR2 is SYDVKM.

This clone was counted between two and nine times. CDR3 sequence reads: CASSYSEGTGSPLHF. The CDR3 nucleotides are TGTGCCAGCAGTTACTCGGAGGGAACGGGTTCACCCCTCCACTTT. This sequence joins TRBV6-5 and TRBJ1-6; D unclear. The V end lost 0 bases, the J end lost 9 bases, and 12 bases lay between the germline ends. The CDR3 has 15 residues. CDR1 and CDR2 (germline): MNHEY, SVGAGI.

This sequence joins TRBV25-1 and TRBJ1-1, with 8 bases identical to TRBD1. The germline V gene encodes CDR1 MGHDK and CDR2 SYGVNS. The CDR3 covers 14 residues. V lost 7 bases, J lost 5 bases, and 9 bases stayed unmatched. The CDR3 loop reads CASMSAGGDTEAFF. CDR3 bases: TGTGCCAGCATGTCCGCAGGGGGCGATACTGAAGCTTTCTTT.

The V gene is TRBV10-3, the J gene TRBJ2-7, with no clear D. CDR1 and CDR2 from the germline V gene are ENHRY and SYGVKD. The CDR3 is 14 amino acids. Trimming removed 1 base at V and 5 bases at J, with 12 bases between. The CDR3 nucleotides read TGTGCCATCAGTGAGTTTGACATAACAAACGAGCAGTACTTC. It is translated as CAISEFDITNEQYF.

This clone was counted once. The chain uses TRBV7-8 and TRBJ1-2, with no clear D. CDR1 is SGHVS and CDR2 is FQNEAQ in the germline V gene. The ends were cut back, 2 bases at V and 5 bases at J, with 12 bases in the middle. CDR3 length: 14 amino acids. The CDR3 DNA reads TGTGCCAGCAGCTTACCCGGGCTAGGGTATGGCTACACCTTC. This sequence encodes CASSLPGLGYGYTF.

By sample fraction, this clone is medium-sized (0.01 to 0.1%). V usage is TRBV28 and J usage is TRBJ2-5; the D is unclear. The ends were cut back, 4 bases at V and 1 base at J, with 22 bases in the middle. The CDR3 length is 18 residues. Germline CDR1 MDHEN, CDR2 SYDVKM. The CDR3 region is CASSSPDGEGYFQETQYF. The CDR3 DNA sequence: TGTGCCAGCAGTTCCCCGGACGGAGAAGGCTACTTCCAAGAGACCCAGTACTTC.

The CDR3 coding sequence is TGTGCCAGCGACAGCCTATATGGCTACACCTTC. Translation gives CASDSLYGYTF. J is TRBJ1-2 and V is TRBV2, with a weak D call TRBD1 (5 bases). The germline V gene encodes CDR1 SNHLY and CDR2 FYNNEI. The CDR3 contains 11 residues. Trimming stripped 8 bases from V and 5 bases from J, with 9 bases between.

The gene calls are TRBV10-1 and TRBJ2-3; D is unclear. Germline CDR1 and CDR2: WNHNN and SYGVQD (reference sequence). V lost 5 bases to trimming and J lost 5 bases, with 8 bases between them. This CDR3 region has 12 residues. CDR3 amino acids: CASSLGGDTQYF. The CDR3 DNA reads as TGCGCCAGCAGTCTAGGTGGAGATACGCAGTATTTT.

In its sample, this clone was seen once. The chain carries TRBV29-1 and TRBJ2-5; no clear D gene. The DNA matches TRBJ2-7 better at its end, which makes the J call doubtful. Germline values: CDR1 SQVTM, CDR2 ANQGSEA. This CDR3 has 11 residues. CDR3 bases: TGCAGCGTTGAATACAGATACGAGCAGTACTTC. This gives the protein CSVEYRYEQYF.

The gene calls are TRBV5-8 and TRBJ2-7; D ambiguous. Germline CDR1 is SGHTS and CDR2 is YDEGEE. Trimming shortened V by 2 bases and J by 5 bases, and 14 bases separated the two germline ends. This CDR3 has 14 amino acids. In DNA form, the CDR3 reads TGTGCCAGCAGCTTAAGGTATAAGTCAGACGAGCAGTACTTC. Residues: CASSLRYKSDEQYF.

The count of this clone is one. V gene TRBV6-5 combines with J gene TRBJ1-1; 7 bases fit TRBD1. CDR3 length: 15 amino acids. CDR1 and CDR2 (germline): MNHEY, SVGAGI. Losses at the gene ends were 5 bases for V and 0 bases for J; bases not matched to a gene: 6. DNA of the CDR3: TGTGCCAGCAGTACCTCGGGACAGCTGAACACTGAAGCTTTCTTT. Translated: CASSTSGQLNTEAFF.

The V and J genes are TRBV5-1 and TRBJ2-7; TRBD2 matches at 7 bases. V dropped 3 bases and J dropped 5; count of bases not matched to a gene: 5. The CDR3 runs 13 residues. Germline CDR1 SGHRS, CDR2 YFSETQ. For the CDR3, the DNA is TGCGCCAGCAGCTGGGGGGGAGAAGACGAGCAGTACTTC. Encoded protein: CASSWGGEDEQYF.

In this sample, this clone turned up once. The J gene is TRBJ2-3, the V gene TRBV7-9, with 12 bases identical to TRBD2. The CDR3 runs 16 residues. Germline V gives CDR1 SEHNR, CDR2 FQNEAQ (reference sequence). V was clipped by 5 bases and J by 8 bases; unmatched bases: 11. The CDR3 sequence is CASSIVLAGGPGTQYF. The CDR3 DNA reads TGTGCCAGCAGCATCGTTCTAGCGGGAGGGCCTGGTACGCAGTATTTT.

The chain is built from TRBV6-6 and TRBJ2-1, with TRBD1 identical over 8 bases. The germline CDR1 and CDR2 sequences are MNHNY and SVGAGI (reference sequence). The J segment lost 2 bases and the V segment lost 0 bases, leaving 3 bases of the junction unmatched. The CDR3 length is 16 residues. CDR3 in amino acids: CASSYSTGVTYNEQFF. CDR3 DNA: TGTGCCAGCAGTTACTCGACAGGGGTGACCTACAATGAGCAGTTCTTC.

This clone was seen only a few times. V gene TRBV2 combines with J gene TRBJ1-5; 10 nucleotides line up with TRBD1. CDR3 length equals 15 residues. Germline V CDR1 and CDR2: SNHLY, FYNNEI. V lost 4 bases, J lost 3 bases, and 3 bases stayed unmatched. The CDR3: CASSVGTGDNQPQHF. The CDR3 bases are TGTGCCAGCAGTGTGGGGACAGGGGACAATCAGCCCCAGCATTTT.

This chain's CDR3 is CASSMGDLSDEQFF. The CDR3 DNA reads as TGTGCCAGTAGTATGGGGGACTTGAGCGATGAGCAGTTCTTC. The V call is TRBV19, the J call TRBJ2-1; TRBD2 is a possible D gene (6 bases). CDR1 and CDR2 (germline): LNHDA, SQIVND (reference sequence). CDR3 size: 14 residues. Trimming stripped 3 bases from V and 8 bases from J, with 14 bases between. Full variable domain (remainder filled in from reference TRBV19 and TRBJ2-1): DGGITQSPKYLFRKEGQNVTLSCEQNLNHDAMYWYRQDPGQGLRLIYYSQIVNDFQKGDIAEGYSVSREKKESFPLTVTSAQKNPTAFYLCASSMGDLSDEQFFGPGTRLTVL.

The rearrangement joins TRBV28 to TRBJ1-1; 7 bases line up with TRBD1. The germline V gene encodes CDR1 MDHEN and CDR2 SYDVKM. CDR3 length equals 12 residues. After removal of 11 bases from V and 7 bases from J, the junction contained 10 bases not matched to a gene. Written as DNA, the CDR3 is TGTGCCCACAGACAGGGCAACTTTGAAGCTTTCTTT. As protein: CAHRQGNFEAFF. Full variable domain (remainder filled in from reference TRBV28 and TRBJ1-1): DVKVTQSSRYLVKRTGEKVFLECVQDMDHENMFWYRQDPGLGLRLIYFSYDVKMKEKGDIPEGYSVSREKKERFSLILESASTNQTSMYLCAHRQGNFEAFFGQGTRLTVV.

V usage is TRBV9 and J usage is TRBJ2-5; TRBD2 matches 15 bases. CDR3 length: 18 amino acids. Germline V gene data show CDR1 as SGDLS and CDR2 as YYNGEE. V shed 3 bases, J shed 2 bases, and the junction held 8 bases outside the gene matches. The CDR3 DNA reads TGTGCCAGCAGCGCCTCAGGACTAGCGGGGGGGAAGCAAGAGACCCAGTACTTC. It yields the protein CASSASGLAGGKQETQYF.

This chain uses TRBV15 with TRBJ2-1, with 7 nucleotides matching TRBD1. The CDR3 totals 14 residues. V lost 3 bases to trimming and J lost 8 bases; unmatched junction nucleotides: 7. Germline V gene data show CDR1 as LNHNV and CDR2 as YYDKDF (reference sequence). CDR3 nucleotides: TGTGCCACCAGCAGTAGGGGGCTGGGCCATGAGCAGTTCTTC. Its translation: CATSSRGLGHEQFF. The full variable domain, rest sourced from reference TRBV15 and TRBJ2-1, is DAMVIQNPRYQVTQFGKPVTLSCSQTLNHNVMYWYQQKSSQAPKLLFHYYDKDFNNEADTPDNFQSRRPNTSFCFLDIRSPGLGDTAMYLCATSSRGLGHEQFFGPGTRLTVL.

The V gene is TRBV27, the J gene TRBJ2-5, with D tentatively TRBD1 (5 bases). V lost 9 bases to trimming and J lost 1 base, with 15 bases between them. There are 14 residues in the CDR3. Germline CDR1 and CDR2: MNHEY and SMNVEV (reference sequence). The CDR3 DNA follows: TGTGCCAGTCAAATTACAGGAGTCCAAGAGACCCAGTACTTC. As protein: CASQITGVQETQYF.

The J gene is TRBJ2-7, the V gene TRBV7-9; TRBD1 agrees at 8 bases. The germline V gene has CDR1 SEHNR and CDR2 FQNEAQ (reference sequence). The V gene end was trimmed by 5 bases and the J gene end by 6 bases; junction bases not matched to a gene: 9. This CDR3 spans 14 amino acids. CDR3 sequence (DNA): TGTGCCAGCAGCCCAACTACCACAGGGGGCGAGCAGTACTTC. It translates to CASSPTTTGGEQYF.

This chain connects TRBV5-1 to TRBJ1-4, with D possibly TRBD1 on 6 matching bases. CDR3 length: 13 amino acids. The V gene's germline CDR1 is SGHRS and CDR2 YFSETQ. The V gene lost 4 bases and the J gene lost 4 bases, with 8 bases spanning the gap. CDR3 region: CASSGTLNEKLFF. Written as DNA, the CDR3 is TGCGCCAGCAGCGGGACACTTAATGAAAAACTGTTTTTT. Based on the CDR3 plus reference TRBV5-1 and TRBJ1-4, the full variable domain is KAGVTQTPRYLIKTRGQQVTLSCSPISGHRSVSWYQQTPGQGLQFLFEYFSETQRNKGNFPGRFSGRQFSNSRSEMNVSTLELGDSALYLCASSGTLNEKLFFGSGTQLSVL.

The chain joins TRBV29-1 to TRBJ1-2, with a weak D call TRBD1 (6 bases). In germline, CDR1 is SQVTM, CDR2 ANQGSEA. CDR3 length equals 14 residues. V was clipped by 8 bases and J by 5 bases, with 21 bases between them. In nucleotides, the CDR3 is TGCAGCCCCCATTTGAGGGGGGCGAGGTATGGCTACACCTTC. Translating gives CSPHLRGARYGYTF.

The rearrangement uses TRBV2 and TRBJ2-2, with D unresolved. The CDR3 has 16 amino acids. The germline gives CDR1 SNHLY, CDR2 FYNNEI. Trimming removed 7 bases at V and 3 bases at J, with 18 bases between. CDR3: CASTQERVRDTGELFF. The CDR3 DNA reads as TGTGCCAGCACCCAGGAAAGGGTTAGGGACACCGGGGAGCTGTTTTTT.

The V call is TRBV28, the J call TRBJ1-3, with D hard to call. Germline CDR1 is MDHEN and CDR2 is SYDVKM. V gave up 5 bases and J gave up 5 bases, with 4 bases separating them. The CDR3 has 11 amino acids. CDR3 nucleotide sequence: TGTGCCAGCAGTAGGCGAAACACCATATATTTT. Its protein is CASSRRNTIYF.

V usage is TRBV5-4 and J usage is TRBJ2-4; D is unclear. The CDR3 sequence is 14 residues long. V lost 2 bases and J 7 bases, leaving 13 bases between the germline ends. Germline V lookup: CDR1 SGHNT, CDR2 YYREEE (reference sequence). The CDR3 loop is CASSLGGDSNIQYF. CDR3 bases: TGTGCCAGCAGCTTAGGTGGGGATTCGAACATTCAGTACTTC.